This paragraph covers one T cell receptor (beta chain) sequence. The antigen is not known. CDR1 LNHDA and CDR2 SQIVND come from the germline V gene (reference sequence). The CDR3 is 14 residues long. Trimming cost V 6 bases and J 1 base, with 9 bases left between them. This sample was included in a study of T cell responses to AZD1222 COVID-19 vaccine. Here immunoSEQ multiplex PCR was the method, and the copy in TCRdb shows in-frame clones only, minus some. The profile shows 89,000 or so clones, approximately 90% of them singletons. Regarding the study as a whole: White British donors predominated, females outnumbered males, and clonal diversity was possibly underestimated. Among those given AZD1222, only five or six were seropositive at baseline. The study found Spike-specific TCR breadth and depth rose after two AZD1222 doses.

The V and J genes are TRBV19 and TRBJ1-4; maybe TRBD1 (6 bases). This sample comprised peripheral blood, obtained 28 days after the second AZD1222 dose. This clonotype was sampled from an adult who received the AZD1222 COVID-19 vaccine. This chain's CDR3 is CASSPTGTNEKLFF. In nucleotides, the CDR3 is TGTGCCAGTAGCCCGACAGGAACTAATGAAAAACTGTTTTTT.